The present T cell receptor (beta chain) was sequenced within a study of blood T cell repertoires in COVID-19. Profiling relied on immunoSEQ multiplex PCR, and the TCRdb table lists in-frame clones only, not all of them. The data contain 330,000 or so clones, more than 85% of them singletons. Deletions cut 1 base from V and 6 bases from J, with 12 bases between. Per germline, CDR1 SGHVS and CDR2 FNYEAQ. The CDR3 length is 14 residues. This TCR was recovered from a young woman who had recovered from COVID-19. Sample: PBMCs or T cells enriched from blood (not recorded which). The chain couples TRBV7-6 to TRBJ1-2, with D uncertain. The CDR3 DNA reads TGTGCCAGCAGCTTAGGAGGCAGTTTTAATGGCTACACCTTC. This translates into CASSLGGSFNGYTF. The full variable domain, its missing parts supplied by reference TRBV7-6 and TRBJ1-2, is GAGVSQSPRYKVTKRGQDVALRCDPISGHVSLYWYRQALGQGPEFLTYFNYEAQQDKSGLPNDRFSAERPEGSISTLTIQRTEQRDSAMYRCASSLGGSFNGYTFGSGTRLTVV.